The 4 T cell receptor beta chains presented below share a single source sample, sequenced in a study of T cells in Graves' hyperthyroidism and ophthalmopathy. RNA transcripts provided the source from which TCR beta CDR3 regions were amplified. When the TCR CDR3 underwent first-round RT-PCR, the HTBI primer set was used. TCRdb re-analysed the multiplex PCR reads in MiXCR, keeping a single row per CDR3 protein. This sample yields fewer than 550,000 distinct CDR3 sequences, of which around 14% are seen a single time; around 7.3% belongs to the top ten. Material: blood. The receptors shown here come from a woman aged 18-30 years with Graves' hyperthyroidism.

This clonotype was detected ten times or more. The V and J genes are TRBV4-1 and TRBJ2-7; TRBD1 agrees at 12 bases. The CDR3 contains 15 residues. V trimming: 3 bases; J trimming: 7 bases; junction bases outside the gene matches: 7. CDR1 is MGHRA, CDR2 YSYEKL, per germline. The CDR3 DNA follows: TGCGCCAGCAGCCACCCCGGGACAGGGGGCTTAGAGCAGTACTTC. It translates to CASSHPGTGGLEQYF.

This clonotype was counted many times. V usage is TRBV18 and J usage is TRBJ2-7; 7 bases match TRBD1. Germline CDR1 KGHSH, CDR2 LQKENI. CDR3 length equals 14 residues. Unmatched junction bases numbered 8, after V lost 6 bases and J lost 3 bases. CDR3 loop: CASSPPGQRYEQYF. The CDR3 region has the DNA TGTGCCAGCTCTCCGCCGGGACAGCGCTACGAGCAGTACTTC.

Only a few counts were recorded for this clonotype. CDR3 sequence: CASSLRGHWGYTF. CDR3 coding DNA: TGTGCCAGCAGCTTGAGGGGACATTGGGGCTACACCTTC. The rearrangement joins TRBV6-1 to TRBJ1-2, with D tentatively TRBD1 (6 bases). Germline V gene sequence: CDR1 MNHNS, CDR2 SASEGT. The CDR3 consists of 13 residues. Deletions cut 6 bases from V and 8 bases from J, with 16 bases between.

This rearrangement joins TRBV3-1 to TRBJ2-1; D unclear. Germline CDR1 LGHDT, CDR2 YNNKEL (reference sequence). The CDR3 is 15 amino acids. Trimming removed 0 bases at V and 4 bases at J, with 10 bases between. CDR3 sequence (DNA): TGTGCCAGCAGCCAAGATGAGACGGAATACAATGAGCAGTTCTTC. Its protein is CASSQDETEYNEQFF.